This record concerns one TCR beta chain sequence. The data belong to a study of cytomegalovirus exposure and HLA in healthy donors. V was shortened by 6 bases and J by 2 bases, with 14 bases between the two germline ends. The CDR3 is made up of 15 amino acids. Germline lookup yields CDR1 MNHNS and CDR2 SASEGT. A multiplex PCR was run with 60 Vbeta primers and 13 Jbeta primers. Clones were sequenced by immunoSEQ multiplex PCR, and TCRdb holds only the in-frame ones, with some missing. The data hold fewer than 150,000 clones, with 65% to 80% observed a single time. This receptor was identified in a human donor in good health. The rearrangement links TRBV6-1 to TRBJ1-5; D perhaps matches TRBD1 (5 bases). The sequencing input was PBMCs. This CDR3 is CASRGGWGGNQPQHF. CDR3 nucleotide sequence: TGTGCCAGCAGGGGGGGGTGGGGAGGCAATCAGCCCCAGCATTTT.